The next 20 T cell receptor beta chains were all read from a single sample in a study of control samples from healthy donors and cancer patients (dated by TCRdb to the early 2020s). The library was made by the immunoSEQ multiplex PCR assay. Sourced from immuneACCESS, this table was stored by TCRdb with only in-frame sequences that have V and J called. A share of the clones is absent; for the studies checked, an unresolved V gene accounts for under half, and the remainder has no known explanation. The sample includes roughly 64,000 clones, with 90% observed a single time. The leading ten clones occupy roughly 1.2% of the sample. The material sequenced was PBMCs. These receptors were taken from a woman in her forties or fifties with colorectal cancer.

With regard to this clone: The same CDR3 can be traced to other DNA sequences in this sample. CDR3 nucleotide sequence: TGTGCCTGGAGCCCGCAAGGGGTTCAGCCCCAGCATTTT. This translates into CAWSPQGVQPQHF. The V call is TRBV30, the J call TRBJ1-5; the D gene is possibly TRBD1 (5 bases). The CDR3 loop spans 13 amino acids. Germline CDR1 and CDR2: GTSNPN and SVGIG (reference sequence). V gave up 3 bases and J gave up 6 bases, with 12 bases separating them.

CDR3 bases: TGCAGCGTGACGGGCCACCTAAGTGGCATGAACACTGAAGCTTTCTTT. It translates to CSVTGHLSGMNTEAFF. J is TRBJ1-1 and V is TRBV29-1; D ambiguous. The length of the CDR3 is 16 residues. The germline V gene encodes CDR1 SQVTM and CDR2 ANQGSEA. Between the trimmed V and J ends, which lost 6 bases and 0 bases, there was a span of 20 bases.

This rearrangement joins TRBV6-5 to TRBJ2-7, with D unresolved. With 2 bases removed from V and 6 bases from J, the gap between germline ends came to 17 bases. Germline CDR1 reads MNHEY; CDR2 reads SVGAGI. The CDR3 contains 15 residues. The CDR3 loop is CASSYQDTPPGEQYF. The CDR3 DNA is TGTGCCAGCAGTTACCAGGATACGCCCCCGGGCGAGCAGTACTTC.

The chain combines TRBV7-3 with TRBJ2-5; TRBD2 aligns across 10 bases. The V gene end was trimmed by 2 bases and the J gene end by 4 bases; junction bases not matched to a gene: 1. The CDR3 is made up of 14 amino acids. In germline, CDR1 is SGHTA, CDR2 FQGTGA. CDR3 region: CASSLLAGGETQYF. DNA of the CDR3: TGTGCCAGCAGCTTATTAGCGGGAGGAGAGACCCAGTACTTC.

The CDR3 region is CASSVDGRRADTQYF. In DNA, the CDR3 is TGTGCCAGCAGCGTAGATGGCAGGCGAGCGGATACGCAGTATTTT. This rearrangement joins TRBV9 to TRBJ2-3; D is unresolved. The germline V gene has CDR1 SGDLS and CDR2 YYNGEE. V was clipped by 0 bases and J by 6 bases, with 14 bases between them. The CDR3 consists of 15 residues.

The chain employs TRBV5-1 and TRBJ2-6; 7 bases fit TRBD2. The germline V gene encodes CDR1 SGHRS and CDR2 YFSETQ. CDR3 length: 16 amino acids. With 4 bases clipped from V and 2 bases from J, the junction kept 6 bases outside the gene matches. CDR3 loop: CASSLREYAGANVLTF. The CDR3 region has the DNA TGCGCCAGCAGCCTGCGGGAGTACGCTGGGGCCAACGTCCTGACTTTC. The whole variable domain, filled in from reference TRBV5-1 and TRBJ2-6, reads KAGVTQTPRYLIKTRGQQVTLSCSPISGHRSVSWYQQTPGQGLQFLFEYFSETQRNKGNFPGRFSGRQFSNSRSEMNVSTLELGDSALYLCASSLREYAGANVLTFGAGSRLTVL.

V and J are TRBV11-3 and TRBJ2-2; D is possibly TRBD2 (5 bases). The CDR3 is 16 amino acids. Germline V gene sequence: CDR1 SGHNT, CDR2 YENEEA. The germline V and J ends were trimmed by 0 bases and 0 bases, with 8 bases remaining between them. In nucleotides, the CDR3 is TGTGCCAGCAGCTTAGATGTAGCGCCGAACACCGGGGAGCTGTTTTTT. Protein product: CASSLDVAPNTGELFF.

V is TRBV3-1 (or the pseudogene TRBV3-2) and J is TRBJ1-1; D is unresolved. V gave up 1 base and J gave up 4 bases, with 10 bases separating them. The germline CDR1 and CDR2 sequences are LGHDT and YNNKEL (reference sequence). The CDR3 sequence is 14 residues long. CDR3 amino acids: CASSQVGWGTEAFF. The CDR3 DNA sequence: TGTGCCAGCAGCCAAGTGGGGTGGGGCACTGAAGCTTTCTTT.

The CDR3 loop reads CASNPRGDGELFF. In nucleotides, the CDR3 is TGCGCCAGCAACCCCCGGGGGGACGGGGAGCTGTTTTTT. The chain combines TRBV5-1 with TRBJ2-2; 7 bases line up with TRBD2. Germline V gene sequence: CDR1 SGHRS, CDR2 YFSETQ. Trimming removed 6 bases from V and 7 bases from J; junction bases left unmatched: 6. The CDR3 loop spans 13 amino acids.

The chain joins TRBV1 to TRBJ1-5; TRBD1 is the table's D call and was not checked against the DNA. TRBV1 is annotated as a pseudogene. This CDR3 is 21 amino acids long. CDR3 sequence: CTSSQHMEITGQARSNQPQHF. In nucleotides, the CDR3 is TGCACCAGCAGCCAACACATGGAGATTACGGGACAGGCGAGGAGCAATCAGCCCCAGCATTTT.

The sample holds a few counts of this clone. The genes are TRBV7-2 and TRBJ1-1; D perhaps matches TRBD1 (6 bases). CDR1 SGHTA and CDR2 FQGNSA come from the germline V gene. The CDR3 sequence is 15 residues long. With 8 bases removed from V and 4 bases from J, the gap between germline ends came to 20 bases. CDR3: CASVQTGGLGTEAFF. CDR3 in DNA: TGTGCCAGCGTTCAAACCGGGGGGCTTGGCACTGAAGCTTTCTTT.

This sequence joins TRBV6-5 and TRBJ2-7; D is ambiguous. The CDR3 consists of 13 residues. Deletions cut 6 bases from V and 2 bases from J, with 11 bases between. The germline V gene has CDR1 MNHEY and CDR2 SVGAGI. The CDR3 coding sequence is TGTGCCAGCAGCCGGACGGAGACCTACGAGCAGTACTTC. Protein sequence: CASSRTETYEQYF.

J is TRBJ2-2 and V is TRBV30; D unresolved. Germline V gene lookup returns CDR1 GTSNPN and CDR2 SVGIG (reference sequence). The germline V and J ends were trimmed by 2 bases and 1 base, with 14 bases remaining between them. The CDR3 spans 16 residues. CDR3 nucleotides: TGTGCCTGGAGTTTGATGGCACCATGGAACACCGGGGAGCTGTTTTTT. Its protein is CAWSLMAPWNTGELFF.

This rearrangement joins TRBV11-2 to TRBJ2-5; D may be TRBD2 (6 bases). V was trimmed by 4 bases and J by 5 bases, leaving 8 bases between them. The CDR3 runs 12 residues. Germline CDR1 reads SGHAT; CDR2 reads FQNNGV. The CDR3 DNA reads as TGTGCCAGCAGCTGGGGGAGGGAGACCCAGTACTTC. Protein sequence: CASSWGRETQYF.

This clone was detected once. The V call is TRBV5-1, the J call TRBJ2-2; 8 positions agree with TRBD1. The CDR3 loop spans 15 amino acids. The V gene end was trimmed by 0 bases and the J gene end by 6 bases; junction bases not matched to a gene: 4. The germline CDR1 and CDR2 sequences are SGHRS and YFSETQ. CDR3 DNA: TGCGCCAGCAGCTTGGGACAGGGGTCTGCCGGGGAGCTGTTTTTT. The encoded protein is CASSLGQGSAGELFF.

Remarks on this clone: Other DNA variants within this sample encode the same CDR3. The gene calls are TRBV12-3 or TRBV12-4 and TRBJ1-1; D is unresolved. V was shortened by 3 bases and J by 4 bases, with 6 bases between the two germline ends. This CDR3 has 12 amino acids. This chain's CDR3 is CASSLARTEAFF. For the CDR3, the DNA is TGTGCCAGCAGTTTGGCGCGCACTGAAGCTTTCTTT.

By sample fraction, this clone is medium-sized (0.01 to 0.1%). The rearrangement links TRBV27 to TRBJ1-6; a possible D gene is TRBD1 (5 bases). The germline V gene has CDR1 MNHEY and CDR2 SMNVEV (reference sequence). This CDR3 is built from 15 residues. V lost 3 bases to trimming and J lost 2 bases, with 8 bases between them. This CDR3 reads CASSFRGTYNSPLHF. The CDR3 DNA reads as TGTGCCAGCAGTTTTAGGGGCACCTATAATTCACCCCTCCACTTT.

The chain is built from TRBV6-5 and TRBJ2-2, with D uncertain. The CDR3 totals 14 residues. Germline CDR1 reads MNHEY; CDR2 reads SVGAGI. V lost 6 bases to trimming and J lost 2 bases, with 10 bases between them. The CDR3: CASSPDINTGELFF. CDR3 DNA sequence: TGTGCCAGCAGCCCGGATATCAACACCGGGGAGCTGTTTTTT.

The genes are TRBV19 and TRBJ1-2; a weak D match, TRBD1 (5 bases). The CDR3 has 14 residues. Trimming stripped 3 bases from V and 6 bases from J, with 14 bases between. Germline V gene data show CDR1 as LNHDA and CDR2 as SQIVND (reference sequence). CDR3 sequence: CASSMQGVVHGYTF. The DNA for the CDR3 is TGTGCCAGTAGTATGCAGGGAGTTGTCCATGGCTACACCTTC.

The CDR3 region has the DNA TGTGCCAGCAGCTTACGCGGTCAGCCCCAGCATTTT. Its protein product is CASSLRGQPQHF. The V gene is TRBV7-2, the J gene TRBJ1-5; no definite D call. V lost 2 bases and J lost 6, with 5 bases in between. The germline V gene has CDR1 SGHTA and CDR2 FQGNSA. The CDR3 length is 12 residues.